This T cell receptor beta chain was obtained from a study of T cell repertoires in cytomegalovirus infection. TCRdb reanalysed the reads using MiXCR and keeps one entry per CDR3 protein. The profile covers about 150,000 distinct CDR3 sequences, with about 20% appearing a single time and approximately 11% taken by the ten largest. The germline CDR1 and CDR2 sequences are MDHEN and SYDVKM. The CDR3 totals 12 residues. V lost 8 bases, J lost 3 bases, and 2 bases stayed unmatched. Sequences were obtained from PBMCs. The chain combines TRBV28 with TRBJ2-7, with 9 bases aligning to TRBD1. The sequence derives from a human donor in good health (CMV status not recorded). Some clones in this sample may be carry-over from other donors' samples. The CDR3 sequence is CASRTGVYEQYF. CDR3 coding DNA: TGTGCCAGCCGGACAGGGGTCTACGAGCAGTACTTC.